This T cell receptor (beta chain) was captured in a study of blood T cells in healthy people across ages. J was trimmed by 6 bases and V by 4 bases; bases with no gene match: 1. The V gene's germline CDR1 is MGHDK and CDR2 SYGVNS. The CDR3 consists of 14 residues. This clonotype has only one observation. A second PCR, run for roughly 7 to 11 cycles, used a sample-barcoded 5' primer plus a J-beta primer mix. TCRdb redid the calling of the 5' RACE reads with MiXCR, one entry per CDR3 protein. This table has hundreds of thousands of distinct CDR3 sequences, about 52% appearing once. This clonotype originated in a woman aged 60-75 years in good health. Material for sequencing was blood. The chain links TRBV25-1 to TRBJ2-2; 11 positions agree with TRBD1. CDR3 nucleotide sequence: TGTGCCAGCAGTGGGGGACAGGGGGCCGGGGAGCTGTTTTTT. It translates to CASSGGQGAGELFF.